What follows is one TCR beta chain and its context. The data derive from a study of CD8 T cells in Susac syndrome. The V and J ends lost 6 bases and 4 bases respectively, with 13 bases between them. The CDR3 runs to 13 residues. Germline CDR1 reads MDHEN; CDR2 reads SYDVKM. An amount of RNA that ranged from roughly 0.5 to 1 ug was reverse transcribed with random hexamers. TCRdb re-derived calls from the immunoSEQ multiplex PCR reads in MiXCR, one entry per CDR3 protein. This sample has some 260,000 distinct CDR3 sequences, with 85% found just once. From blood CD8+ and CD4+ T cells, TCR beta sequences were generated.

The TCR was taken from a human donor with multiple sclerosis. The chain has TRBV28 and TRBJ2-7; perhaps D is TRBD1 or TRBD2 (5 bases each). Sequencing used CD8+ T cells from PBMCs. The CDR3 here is CASSWMGVYEQYF. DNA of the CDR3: TGTGCCAGCAGCTGGATGGGGGTTTACGAGCAGTACTTC.